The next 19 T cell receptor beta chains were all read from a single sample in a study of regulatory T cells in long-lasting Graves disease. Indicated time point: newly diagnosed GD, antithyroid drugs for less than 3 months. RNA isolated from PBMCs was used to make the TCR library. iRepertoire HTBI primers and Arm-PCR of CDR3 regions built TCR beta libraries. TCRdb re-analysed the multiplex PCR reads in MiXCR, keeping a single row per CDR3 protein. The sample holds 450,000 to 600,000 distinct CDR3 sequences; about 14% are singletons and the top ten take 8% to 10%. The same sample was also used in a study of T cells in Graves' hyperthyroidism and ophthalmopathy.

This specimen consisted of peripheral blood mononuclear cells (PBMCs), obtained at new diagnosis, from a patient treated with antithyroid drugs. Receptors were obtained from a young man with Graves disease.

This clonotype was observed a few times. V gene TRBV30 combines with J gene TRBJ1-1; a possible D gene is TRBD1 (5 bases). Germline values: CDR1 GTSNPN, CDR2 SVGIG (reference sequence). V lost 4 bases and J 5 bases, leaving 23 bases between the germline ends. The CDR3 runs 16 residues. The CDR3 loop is CAWNHLPGPAGTEAFF. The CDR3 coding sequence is TGTGCCTGGAACCACCTTCCGGGGCCTGCTGGTACTGAAGCTTTCTTT.

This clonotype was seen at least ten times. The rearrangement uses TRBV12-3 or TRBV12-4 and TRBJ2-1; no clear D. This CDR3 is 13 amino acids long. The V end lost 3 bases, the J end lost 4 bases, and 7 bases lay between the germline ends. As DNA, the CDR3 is TGTGCCAGCAGTTTTGGAAAATACAATGAGCAGTTCTTC. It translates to CASSFGKYNEQFF.

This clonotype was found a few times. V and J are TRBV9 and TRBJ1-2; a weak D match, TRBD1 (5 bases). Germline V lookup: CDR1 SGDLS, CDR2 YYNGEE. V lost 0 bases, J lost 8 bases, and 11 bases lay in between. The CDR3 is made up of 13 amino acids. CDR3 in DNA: TGTGCCAGCAGCGTAGCACGGGAGGGGGGCTACACCTTC. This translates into CASSVAREGGYTF.

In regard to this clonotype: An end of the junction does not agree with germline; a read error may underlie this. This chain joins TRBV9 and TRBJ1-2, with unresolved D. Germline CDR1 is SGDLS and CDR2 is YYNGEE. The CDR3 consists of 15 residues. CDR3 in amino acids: CANSVGDGPFGSYTF. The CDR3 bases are TGTGCCAACAGCGTAGGAGACGGACCATTTGGTAGCTACACCTTC.

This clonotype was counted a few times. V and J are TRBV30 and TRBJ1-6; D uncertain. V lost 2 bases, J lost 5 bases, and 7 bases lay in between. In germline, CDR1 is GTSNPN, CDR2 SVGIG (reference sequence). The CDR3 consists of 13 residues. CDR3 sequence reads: CAWSSGDNSPLHF. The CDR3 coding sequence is TGTGCCTGGAGTTCAGGTGATAATTCACCCCTCCACTTT.

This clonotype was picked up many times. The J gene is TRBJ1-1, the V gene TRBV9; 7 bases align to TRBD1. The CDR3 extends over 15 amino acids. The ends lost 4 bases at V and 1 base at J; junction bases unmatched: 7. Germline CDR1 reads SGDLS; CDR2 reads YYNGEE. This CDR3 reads CASSSGEGANTEAFF. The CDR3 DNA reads TGTGCCAGCAGCTCAGGGGAGGGGGCGAACACTGAAGCTTTCTTT.

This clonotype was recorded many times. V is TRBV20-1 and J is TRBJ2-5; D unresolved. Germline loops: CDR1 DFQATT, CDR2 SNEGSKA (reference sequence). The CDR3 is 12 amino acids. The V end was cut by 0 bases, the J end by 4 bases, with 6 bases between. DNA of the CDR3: TGCAGTGCTAGAGAGGCCGCAGAGACCCAGTACTTC. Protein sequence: CSAREAAETQYF.

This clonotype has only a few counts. The CDR3 coding sequence is TGTGCCAGCAGCTCCCTTGAAGCTAGCGGGACAGATACGCAGTATTTT. Protein sequence: CASSSLEASGTDTQYF. V is TRBV5-4 and J is TRBJ2-3; 8 bases are a match to TRBD2. The germline gives CDR1 SGHNT, CDR2 YYREEE (reference sequence). This CDR3 is 16 amino acids long. Trimming at V came to 3 bases and at J to 3 bases, leaving 9 bases not matched to a gene.

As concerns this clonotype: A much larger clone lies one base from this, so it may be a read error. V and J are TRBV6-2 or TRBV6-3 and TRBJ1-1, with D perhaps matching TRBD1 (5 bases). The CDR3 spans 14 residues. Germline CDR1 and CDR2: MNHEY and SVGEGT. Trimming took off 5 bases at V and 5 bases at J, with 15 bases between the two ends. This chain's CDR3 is CASSRAGSETEAFF. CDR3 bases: TGTGCCAGCAGTCGCGCAGGGTCTGAAACTGAAGCTTTCTTT.

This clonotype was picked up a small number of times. The CDR3 sequence: CASSLGENNSPLHF. The CDR3 nucleotides read TGTGCCAGCAGCTTAGGGGAAAATAATTCACCCCTCCACTTT. The rearrangement joins TRBV7-6 to TRBJ1-6; D unclear. This CDR3 has 14 residues. Trimming shortened V by 1 base and J by 5 bases, and 6 bases separated the two germline ends. Germline V CDR1 and CDR2: SGHVS, FNYEAQ.

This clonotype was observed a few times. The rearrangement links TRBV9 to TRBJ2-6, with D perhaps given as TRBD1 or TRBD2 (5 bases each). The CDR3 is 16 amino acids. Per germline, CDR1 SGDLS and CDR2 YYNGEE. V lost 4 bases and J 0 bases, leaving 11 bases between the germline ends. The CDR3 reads CASSPGTPSGANVLTF. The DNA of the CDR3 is TGTGCCAGCAGCCCTGGGACCCCCTCTGGGGCCAACGTCCTGACTTTC.

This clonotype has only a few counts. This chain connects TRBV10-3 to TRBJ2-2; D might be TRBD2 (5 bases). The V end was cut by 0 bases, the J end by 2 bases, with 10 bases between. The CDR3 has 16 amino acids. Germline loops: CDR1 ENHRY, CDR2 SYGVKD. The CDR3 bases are TGTGCCATCAGTGAGTCCCAGCGGATTAACACCGGGGAGCTGTTTTTT. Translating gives CAISESQRINTGELFF.

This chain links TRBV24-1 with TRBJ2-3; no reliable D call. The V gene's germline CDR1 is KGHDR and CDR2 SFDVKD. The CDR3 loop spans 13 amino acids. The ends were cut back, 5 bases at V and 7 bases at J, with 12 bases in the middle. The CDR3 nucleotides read TGTGCCACCAGTGTGGGCAATGCAAATACGCAGTATTTT. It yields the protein CATSVGNANTQYF.

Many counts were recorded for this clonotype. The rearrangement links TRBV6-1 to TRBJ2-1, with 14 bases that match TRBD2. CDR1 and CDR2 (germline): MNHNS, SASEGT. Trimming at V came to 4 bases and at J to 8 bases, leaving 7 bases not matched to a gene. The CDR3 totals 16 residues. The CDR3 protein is CASSVLTSGGGDEQFF. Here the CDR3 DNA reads TGTGCCAGCAGTGTCTTGACTAGCGGGGGGGGAGATGAGCAGTTCTTC.

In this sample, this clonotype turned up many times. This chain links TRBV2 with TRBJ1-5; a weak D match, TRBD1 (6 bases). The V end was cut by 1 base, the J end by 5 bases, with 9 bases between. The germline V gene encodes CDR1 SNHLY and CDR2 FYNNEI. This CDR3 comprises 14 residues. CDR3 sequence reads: CASSEDRVDQPQHF. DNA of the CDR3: TGTGCCAGCAGTGAAGACAGGGTCGATCAGCCCCAGCATTTT.

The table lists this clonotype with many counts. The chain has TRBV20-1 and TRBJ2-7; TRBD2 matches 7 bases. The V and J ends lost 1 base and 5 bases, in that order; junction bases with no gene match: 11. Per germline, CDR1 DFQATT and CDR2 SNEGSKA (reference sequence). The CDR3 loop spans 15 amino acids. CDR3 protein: CSARALAGAGDEQYF. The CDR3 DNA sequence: TGCAGTGCTAGAGCGTTGGCGGGAGCAGGTGACGAGCAGTACTTC.

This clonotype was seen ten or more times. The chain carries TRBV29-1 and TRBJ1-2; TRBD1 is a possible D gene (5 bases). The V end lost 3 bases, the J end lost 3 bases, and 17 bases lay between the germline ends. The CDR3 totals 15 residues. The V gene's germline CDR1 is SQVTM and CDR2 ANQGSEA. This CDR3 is CSVEAWDGRDYGYTF. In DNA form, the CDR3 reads TGCAGCGTTGAGGCCTGGGACGGGAGGGACTATGGCTACACCTTC.

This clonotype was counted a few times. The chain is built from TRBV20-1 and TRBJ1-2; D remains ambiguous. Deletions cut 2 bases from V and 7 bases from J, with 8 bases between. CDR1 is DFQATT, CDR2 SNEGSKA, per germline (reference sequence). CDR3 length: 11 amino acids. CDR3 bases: TGCAGTGCTAGATCAGCTGGTGGCTACACCTTC. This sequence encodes CSARSAGGYTF.

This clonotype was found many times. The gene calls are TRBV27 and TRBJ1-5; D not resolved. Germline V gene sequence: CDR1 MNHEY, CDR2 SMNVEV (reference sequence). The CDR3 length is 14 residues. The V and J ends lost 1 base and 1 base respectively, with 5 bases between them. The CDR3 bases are TGTGCCAGCAGTTTATTCGGGAGCAATCAGCCCCAGCATTTT. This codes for CASSLFGSNQPQHF.